This TCR beta chain was profiled in a study of radiotherapy plus CTLA-4 blockade in lung cancer. The wider study: Roughly 17% of patients responded objectively, and approximately 33% achieved disease control.

Between the trimmed V and J ends, which lost 2 bases and 0 bases, there was a span of 8 bases. Germline CDR1 reads MNHNY; CDR2 reads SVGAGI (reference sequence). The CDR3 is 15 amino acids. Measured with immunoSEQ multiplex PCR; TCRdb has only the in-frame clones, and not every one. Among about 40,000 clones listed, approximately 68% were seen once. Study-level results: Reportedly, early blood T cell clone dynamics best predicted response, with interferon-beta.

This clone was detected a few times. Its matching antigen is unknown. This receptor was taken from a human donor with non-small cell lung cancer who had stable disease on radiotherapy plus ipilimumab. The chain combines TRBV6-6 with TRBJ1-3; unclear D gene. This specimen consisted of peripheral blood, obtained from a patient treated with radiotherapy plus ipilimumab. The CDR3 sequence: CASSYGRHSGNTIYF. CDR3 in DNA: TGTGCCAGCAGTTACGGCAGACACTCTGGAAACACCATATATTTT.